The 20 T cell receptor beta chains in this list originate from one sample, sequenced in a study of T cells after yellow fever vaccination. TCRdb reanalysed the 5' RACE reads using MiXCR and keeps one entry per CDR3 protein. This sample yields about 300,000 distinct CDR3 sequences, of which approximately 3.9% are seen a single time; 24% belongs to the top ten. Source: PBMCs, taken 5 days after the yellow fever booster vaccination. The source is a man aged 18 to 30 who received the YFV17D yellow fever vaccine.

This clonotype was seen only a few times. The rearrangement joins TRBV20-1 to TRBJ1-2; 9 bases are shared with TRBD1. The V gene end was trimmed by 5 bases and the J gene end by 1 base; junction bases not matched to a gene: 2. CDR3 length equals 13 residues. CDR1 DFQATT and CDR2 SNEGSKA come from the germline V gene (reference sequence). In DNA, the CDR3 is TGCAGTGCTTGGACAGGGGATAACTATGGCTACACCTTC. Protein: CSAWTGDNYGYTF.

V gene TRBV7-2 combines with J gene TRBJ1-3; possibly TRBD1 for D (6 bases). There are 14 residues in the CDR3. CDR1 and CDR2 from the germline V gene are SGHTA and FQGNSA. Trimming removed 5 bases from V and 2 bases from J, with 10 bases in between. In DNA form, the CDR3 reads TGTGCCAGCAGCGGTACAGGGCCTGGAAACACCATATATTTT. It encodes CASSGTGPGNTIYF.

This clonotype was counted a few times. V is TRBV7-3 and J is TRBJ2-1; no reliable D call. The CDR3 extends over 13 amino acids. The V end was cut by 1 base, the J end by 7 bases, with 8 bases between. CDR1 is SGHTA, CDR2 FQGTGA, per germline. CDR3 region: CASSLSSQNEQFF. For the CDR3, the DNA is TGTGCCAGCAGCTTAAGTTCTCAGAATGAGCAGTTCTTC. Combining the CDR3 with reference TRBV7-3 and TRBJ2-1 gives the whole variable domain GAGVSQTPSNKVTEKGKYVELRCDPISGHTALYWYRQSLGQGPEFLIYFQGTGAADDSGLPNDRFFAVRPEGSVSTLKIQRTERGDSAVYLCASSLSSQNEQFFGPGTRLTVL.

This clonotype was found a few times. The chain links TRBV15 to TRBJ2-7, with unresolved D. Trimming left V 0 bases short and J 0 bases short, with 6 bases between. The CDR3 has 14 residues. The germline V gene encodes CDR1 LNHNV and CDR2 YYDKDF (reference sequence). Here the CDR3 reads CATSRDRISYEQYV. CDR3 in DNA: TGTGCCACCAGCAGAGACAGGATCTCCTACGAGCAGTACGTC.

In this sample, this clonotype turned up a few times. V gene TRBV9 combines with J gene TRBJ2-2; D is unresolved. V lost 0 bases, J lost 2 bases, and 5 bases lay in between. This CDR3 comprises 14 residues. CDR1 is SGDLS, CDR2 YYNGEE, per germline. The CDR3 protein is CASSVGVNTGELFF. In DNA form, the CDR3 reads TGTGCCAGCAGCGTAGGAGTTAACACCGGGGAGCTGTTTTTT. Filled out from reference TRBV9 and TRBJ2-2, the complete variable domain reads DSGVTQTPKHLITATGQRVTLRCSPRSGDLSVYWYQQSLDQGLQFLIQYYNGEERAKGNILERFSAQQFPDLHSELNLSSLELGDSALYFCASSVGVNTGELFFGEGSRLTVL.

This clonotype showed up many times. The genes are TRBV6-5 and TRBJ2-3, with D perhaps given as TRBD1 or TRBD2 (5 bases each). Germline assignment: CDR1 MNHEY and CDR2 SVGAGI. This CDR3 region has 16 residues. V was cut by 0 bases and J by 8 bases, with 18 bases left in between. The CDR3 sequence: CASSYSNRGLFVTQYF. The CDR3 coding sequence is TGTGCCAGCAGTTACTCGAATCGGGGCTTATTCGTTACGCAGTATTTT.

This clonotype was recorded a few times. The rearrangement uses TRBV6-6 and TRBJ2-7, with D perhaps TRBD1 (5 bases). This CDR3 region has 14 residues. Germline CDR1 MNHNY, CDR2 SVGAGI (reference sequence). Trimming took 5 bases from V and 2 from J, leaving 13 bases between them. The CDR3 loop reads CASSHPGWPYEQYF. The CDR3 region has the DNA TGTGCCAGCAGTCACCCAGGGTGGCCCTACGAGCAGTACTTC.

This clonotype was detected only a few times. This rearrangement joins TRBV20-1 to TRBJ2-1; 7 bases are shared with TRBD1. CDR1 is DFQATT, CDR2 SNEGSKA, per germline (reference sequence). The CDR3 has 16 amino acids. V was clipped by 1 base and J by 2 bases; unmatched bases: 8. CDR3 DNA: TGCAGTGCTAGAGGGGCAGGGGGAAGAACCTACAATGAGCAGTTCTTC. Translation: CSARGAGGRTYNEQFF.

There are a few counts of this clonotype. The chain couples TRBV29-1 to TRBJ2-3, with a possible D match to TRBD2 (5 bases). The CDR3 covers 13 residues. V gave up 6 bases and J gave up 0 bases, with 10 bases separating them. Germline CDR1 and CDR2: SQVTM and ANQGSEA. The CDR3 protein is CSVVRESTDTQYF. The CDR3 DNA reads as TGCAGCGTCGTTCGGGAAAGCACAGATACGCAGTATTTT.

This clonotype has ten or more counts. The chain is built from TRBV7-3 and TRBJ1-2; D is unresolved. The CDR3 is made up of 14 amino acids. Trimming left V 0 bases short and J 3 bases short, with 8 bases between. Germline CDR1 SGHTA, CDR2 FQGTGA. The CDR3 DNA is TGTGCCAGCAGCTTAACCGGATCGGACTATGGCTACACCTTC. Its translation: CASSLTGSDYGYTF.

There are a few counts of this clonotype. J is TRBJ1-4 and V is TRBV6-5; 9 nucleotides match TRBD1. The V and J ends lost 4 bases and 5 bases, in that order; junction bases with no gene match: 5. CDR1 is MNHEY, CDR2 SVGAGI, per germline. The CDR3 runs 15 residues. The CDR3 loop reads CASSSPTGGNEKLFF. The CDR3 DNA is TGTGCCAGCAGTTCCCCGACAGGGGGGAATGAAAAACTGTTTTTT.

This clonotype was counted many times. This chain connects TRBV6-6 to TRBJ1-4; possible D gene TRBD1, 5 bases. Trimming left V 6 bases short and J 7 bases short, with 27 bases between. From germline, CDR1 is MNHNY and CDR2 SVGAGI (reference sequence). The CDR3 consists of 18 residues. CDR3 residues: CASRRGQLYPWGGEKLFF. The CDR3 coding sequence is TGTGCCAGCAGAAGGGGTCAGCTTTACCCTTGGGGGGGTGAAAAACTGTTTTTT.

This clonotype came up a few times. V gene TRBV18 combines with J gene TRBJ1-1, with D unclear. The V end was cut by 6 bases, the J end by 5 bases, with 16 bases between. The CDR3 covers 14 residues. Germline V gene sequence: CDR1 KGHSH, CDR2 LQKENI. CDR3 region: CASSPLEGGTEAFF. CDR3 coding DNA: TGTGCCAGCTCCCCTTTGGAGGGAGGGACTGAAGCTTTCTTT.

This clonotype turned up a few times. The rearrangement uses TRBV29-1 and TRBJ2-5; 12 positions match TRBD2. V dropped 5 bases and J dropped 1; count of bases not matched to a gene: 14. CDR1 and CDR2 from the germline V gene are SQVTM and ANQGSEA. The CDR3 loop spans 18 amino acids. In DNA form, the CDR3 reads TGCAGCGTTAATGGCCTAGCGGGGGGGCTAGGCCCCCAAGAGACCCAGTACTTC. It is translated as CSVNGLAGGLGPQETQYF.

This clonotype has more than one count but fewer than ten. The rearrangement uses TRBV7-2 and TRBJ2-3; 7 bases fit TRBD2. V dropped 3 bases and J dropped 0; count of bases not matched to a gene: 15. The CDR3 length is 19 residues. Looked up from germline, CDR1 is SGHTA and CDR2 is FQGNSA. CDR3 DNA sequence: TGTGCCAGCAGCTTTTGGGGAGCGGGAAAATCAACTAGCACAGATACGCAGTATTTT. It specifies CASSFWGAGKSTSTDTQYF. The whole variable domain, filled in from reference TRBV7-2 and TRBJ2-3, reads GAGVSQSPSNKVTEKGKDVELRCDPISGHTALYWYRQSLGQGLEFLIYFQGNSAPDKSGLPSDRFSAERTGGSVSTLTIQRTQQEDSAVYLCASSFWGAGKSTSTDTQYFGPGTRLTVL.

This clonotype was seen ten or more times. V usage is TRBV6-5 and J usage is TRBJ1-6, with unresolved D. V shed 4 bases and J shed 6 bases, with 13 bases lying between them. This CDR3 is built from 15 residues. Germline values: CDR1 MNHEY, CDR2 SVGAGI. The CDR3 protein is CASSSQGPLNSPLHF. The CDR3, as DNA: TGTGCCAGCAGTTCCCAAGGGCCCCTTAATTCACCCCTCCACTTT.

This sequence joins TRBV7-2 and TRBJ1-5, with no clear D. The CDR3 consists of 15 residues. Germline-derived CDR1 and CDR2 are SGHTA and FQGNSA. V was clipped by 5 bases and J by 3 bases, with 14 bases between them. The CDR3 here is CASSLLGGANQPQHF. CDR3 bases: TGTGCCAGCAGCCTTCTGGGAGGAGCCAATCAGCCCCAGCATTTT.

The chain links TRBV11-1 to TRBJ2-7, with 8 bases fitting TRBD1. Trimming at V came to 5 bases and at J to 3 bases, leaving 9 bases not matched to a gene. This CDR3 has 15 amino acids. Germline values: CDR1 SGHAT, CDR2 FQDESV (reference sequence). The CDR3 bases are TGTGCCAGCAGCCGTGGACAGGGACCTTACTACGAGCAGTACTTC. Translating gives CASSRGQGPYYEQYF. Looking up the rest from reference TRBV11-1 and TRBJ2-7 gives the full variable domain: EAEVAQSPRYKITEKSQAVAFWCDPISGHATLYWYRQILGQGPELLVQFQDESVVDDSQLPKDRFSAERLKGVDSTLKIQPAELGDSAMYLCASSRGQGPYYEQYFGPGTRLTVT.

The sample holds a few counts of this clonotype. The CDR3 region is CASSKWTSGGAWEQYF. The DNA of the CDR3 is TGTGCCAGCAGCAAGTGGACTAGCGGGGGGGCTTGGGAGCAGTACTTC. The chain uses TRBV7-6 and TRBJ2-7; 15 nucleotides align to TRBD2. This CDR3 region has 16 residues. Germline CDR1 is SGHVS and CDR2 is FNYEAQ. The V gene end was trimmed by 5 bases and the J gene end by 7 bases; junction bases not matched to a gene: 9.

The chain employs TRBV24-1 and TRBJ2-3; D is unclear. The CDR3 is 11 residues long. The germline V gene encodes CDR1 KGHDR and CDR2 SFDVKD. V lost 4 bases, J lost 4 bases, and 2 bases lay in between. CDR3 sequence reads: CATSEADTQYF. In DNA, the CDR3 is TGTGCCACCAGTGAGGCAGATACGCAGTATTTT.